The 26 T cell receptor beta chains below come from one sample, sequenced in a study of graft-versus-host responses after intestinal transplantation. Data came from immunoSEQ multiplex PCR; TCRdb stores just in-frame clones and leaves some out. The sample consists of roughly 100,000 clones, more than 85% of them appearing once. The antigens for these receptors are not known. The sequences come from unstimulated CD8+ T cells sorted from spleen or lymph node cells, collected before intestinal transplant. Receptor source: a human donor who received an intestinal transplant.

This chain connects TRBV7-9 to TRBJ2-3; possible D gene TRBD2, 6 bases. Germline CDR1 and CDR2: SEHNR and FQNEAQ (reference sequence). V lost 5 bases and J lost 5, with 8 bases in between. This CDR3 contains 12 residues. The chain's CDR3 is CASSPGEDTQYF. The CDR3 nucleotides read TGTGCCAGCAGCCCGGGGGAAGATACGCAGTATTTT.

The chain recombines TRBV19 with TRBJ2-7; D could derive from TRBD1 or TRBD2 (5 bases each). This CDR3 region has 21 residues. Germline V gene sequence: CDR1 LNHDA, CDR2 SQIVND (reference sequence). The V gene lost 2 bases and the J gene lost 4 bases, with 33 bases spanning the gap. Here the CDR3 DNA reads TGTGCCAGTAGTATATGGGGACGGCCAAGACGCACACAAATCGCAGGGTACGAGCAGTACTTC. It codes for CASSIWGRPRRTQIAGYEQYF.

This chain links TRBV9 with TRBJ2-7, with TRBD1 identical over 7 bases. Trimming removed 3 bases from V and 6 bases from J; junction bases left unmatched: 0. This CDR3 is 11 amino acids long. The germline gives CDR1 SGDLS, CDR2 YYNGEE. The CDR3 region has the DNA TGTGCCAGCAGCGCAGGGGGCGAGCAGTACTTC. Amino acid sequence: CASSAGGEQYF.

J is TRBJ2-7 and V is TRBV27, with 9 bases identical to TRBD1. Per the germline V gene, CDR1 is MNHEY and CDR2 is SMNVEV (reference sequence). This CDR3 is 14 amino acids long. Trimming at V came to 5 bases and at J to 0 bases, leaving 2 bases not matched to a gene. The CDR3 protein is CASSLQGASYEQYF. CDR3 sequence (DNA): TGTGCCAGCAGTCTACAGGGGGCCTCCTACGAGCAGTACTTC.

This sequence joins TRBV19 and TRBJ1-1; D remains ambiguous. CDR1 and CDR2 (germline): LNHDA, SQIVND (reference sequence). This CDR3 contains 15 residues. Deletions cut 5 bases from V and 0 bases from J, with 13 bases between. The CDR3 here is CASSSDEVVNTEAFF. DNA for the CDR3: TGTGCCAGTAGTTCGGACGAAGTGGTGAACACTGAAGCTTTCTTT.

This clone has a single count. The J gene is TRBJ2-7, the V gene TRBV7-8; 9 nucleotides match TRBD1. The CDR3 is 15 residues long. Trimming cost V 5 bases and J 7 bases; bases outside gene matches: 12. The germline V gene encodes CDR1 SGHVS and CDR2 FQNEAQ. CDR3 protein: CASSTPGQGGGEQYF. CDR3 DNA sequence: TGTGCCAGCAGCACCCCGGGACAGGGCGGTGGGGAGCAGTACTTC.

The gene calls are TRBV7-6 and TRBJ1-5; unclear D gene. V lost 3 bases to trimming and J lost 4 bases, with 10 bases between them. CDR1 is SGHVS, CDR2 FNYEAQ, per germline. CDR3 length: 14 amino acids. The CDR3 region is CASSLGGDNQPQHF. The CDR3 DNA follows: TGTGCCAGCAGCTTGGGCGGGGATAATCAGCCCCAGCATTTT.

This rearrangement joins TRBV7-9 to TRBJ1-2; tentative D call: TRBD1 (6 bases). The CDR3 totals 15 residues. V shed 1 base and J shed 4 bases, with 13 bases lying between them. Germline V gene lookup returns CDR1 SEHNR and CDR2 FQNEAQ (reference sequence). CDR3 DNA: TGTGCCAGCAGCTTAGGTACGGGGGCCAGCTATGGCTACACCTTC. As protein: CASSLGTGASYGYTF.

The V and J genes are TRBV30 and TRBJ1-2; 8 bases map to TRBD1. V shed 3 bases, J shed 2 bases, and the junction held 2 bases outside the gene matches. This CDR3 comprises 13 residues. Germline CDR1 reads GTSNPN; CDR2 reads SVGIG (reference sequence). CDR3 in amino acids: CAWRDRANYGYTF. For the CDR3, the DNA is TGTGCCTGGAGGGACAGGGCCAACTATGGCTACACCTTC. Full variable domain (remainder filled in from reference TRBV30 and TRBJ1-2): SQTIHQWPATLVQPVGSPLSLECTVEGTSNPNLYWYRQAAGRGLQLLFYSVGIGQISSEVPQNLSASRPQDRQFILSSKKLLLSDSGFYLCAWRDRANYGYTFGSGTRLTVV.

The chain links TRBV5-4 to TRBJ2-7; D remains ambiguous. The CDR3 has 14 amino acids. Trimming removed 0 bases from V and 2 bases from J, with 9 bases in between. Germline V gene sequence: CDR1 SGHNT, CDR2 YYREEE (reference sequence). The CDR3 DNA follows: TGTGCCAGCAGCTTGGCACAGAGCACCTACGAGCAGTACTTC. Protein sequence: CASSLAQSTYEQYF.

The rearrangement joins TRBV4-1 to TRBJ1-1, with D possibly TRBD1 on 5 matching bases. There are 16 residues in the CDR3. Trimming took off 1 base at V and 1 base at J, with 13 bases between the two ends. CDR1 is MGHRA, CDR2 YSYEKL, per germline. CDR3 sequence: CASSQGWAGRNTEAFF. The DNA of the CDR3 is TGCGCCAGCAGCCAAGGGTGGGCAGGGCGGAACACTGAAGCTTTCTTT.

The CDR3 protein is CASSQDRLESFGELFF. For the CDR3, the DNA is TGCGCCAGCAGCCAAGATCGCCTAGAGTCTTTCGGGGAGCTGTTTTTT. The chain is built from TRBV4-1 and TRBJ2-2; D uncertain. V lost 0 bases, J lost 7 bases, and 15 bases lay in between. The CDR3 runs 16 residues. The V gene's germline CDR1 is MGHRA and CDR2 YSYEKL.

The table lists this clone with a count of one. The chain recombines TRBV2 with TRBJ2-1; a possible D gene is TRBD1 (7 bases). CDR1 and CDR2 from the germline V gene are SNHLY and FYNNEI. CDR3 size: 13 residues. V shed 6 bases and J shed 7 bases, with 13 bases lying between them. CDR3 residues: CASRGGQRNEQFF. The CDR3 DNA is TGTGCCAGCAGGGGGGGACAGCGAAATGAGCAGTTCTTC. Variable domain in full (rest from reference TRBV2 and TRBJ2-1): EPEVTQTPSHQVTQMGQEVILRCVPISNHLYFYWYRQILGQKVEFLVSFYNNEISEKSEIFDDQFSVERPDGSNFTLKIRSTKLEDSAMYFCASRGGQRNEQFFGPGTRLTVL.

This chain joins TRBV10-2 and TRBJ2-7; D not resolved. CDR1 WSHSY and CDR2 SAAADI come from the germline V gene. V was shortened by 1 base and J by 7 bases, with 8 bases between the two germline ends. This CDR3 has 12 residues. CDR3 sequence: CASSEWPGEQYF. The CDR3 DNA is TGCGCCAGCAGTGAGTGGCCTGGGGAGCAGTACTTC.

Written as DNA, the CDR3 is TGCGCCAGCAGTGGTCCTACGTTGGGACCGCAAGAGACCCAGTACTTC. It encodes CASSGPTLGPQETQYF. The chain employs TRBV5-1 and TRBJ2-5; D is perhaps TRBD1 or TRBD2 (5 bases each). Germline CDR1 SGHRS, CDR2 YFSETQ. The length of the CDR3 is 16 residues. Trimming took 5 bases from V and 2 from J, leaving 19 bases between them.

This clone was observed a few times. V is TRBV6-6 and J is TRBJ2-7, with D possibly TRBD1 on 5 matching bases. CDR1 and CDR2 from the germline V gene are MNHNY and SVGAGI (reference sequence). Trimming removed 5 bases at V and 7 bases at J, with 9 bases between. The CDR3 is 11 residues long. The CDR3 nucleotides are TGTGCCAGCAGTACAAAGGGGGAGCAGTACTTC. Its translation is CASSTKGEQYF.

This chain connects TRBV7-9 to TRBJ2-7; TRBD1 matches 8 bases. CDR1 SEHNR and CDR2 FQNEAQ come from the germline V gene (reference sequence). V was clipped by 4 bases and J by 3 bases; unmatched bases: 8. CDR3 size: 15 residues. The CDR3 nucleotides read TGTGCCAGCAGCTGGACGGTACAGGGGGTCTACGAGCAGTACTTC. Its protein product is CASSWTVQGVYEQYF.

The CDR3 DNA follows: TGCGCCAGCAGCTCCTCCGGGGGGGCCGATACGCAGTATTTT. Translated: CASSSSGGADTQYF. The chain couples TRBV5-1 to TRBJ2-3; 8 bases are a match to TRBD2. The germline gives CDR1 SGHRS, CDR2 YFSETQ. The ends lost 3 bases at V and 6 bases at J; junction bases unmatched: 6. This CDR3 has 14 residues.

This clone appeared once. The chain combines TRBV19 with TRBJ1-1, with TRBD1 identical over 7 bases. J lost 4 bases, V lost 7 bases, and 6 bases had no gene match. The length of the CDR3 is 13 residues. The germline CDR1 and CDR2 sequences are LNHDA and SQIVND (reference sequence). CDR3 region: CASNPYRGTEAFF. The CDR3, as DNA: TGTGCCAGTAACCCATACAGGGGCACTGAAGCTTTCTTT. The full variable domain, completed using reference TRBV19 and TRBJ1-1, is DGGITQSPKYLFRKEGQNVTLSCEQNLNHDAMYWYRQDPGQGLRLIYYSQIVNDFQKGDIAEGYSVSREKKESFPLTVTSAQKNPTAFYLCASNPYRGTEAFFGQGTRLTVV.

This chain uses TRBV30 with TRBJ2-1, with D tentatively TRBD1 (8 bases). This CDR3 has 18 amino acids. In germline, CDR1 is GTSNPN, CDR2 SVGIG (reference sequence). V dropped 2 bases and J dropped 7 bases, with 27 bases sitting between them. For the CDR3, the DNA is TGTGCCTGGAGTCCCACGGACAGGGTTCGGGGGGTTGGGAATGAGCAGTTCTTC. Its protein product is CAWSPTDRVRGVGNEQFF.

This chain connects TRBV7-8 to TRBJ1-1, with 9 bases lining up with TRBD1. The J segment lost 1 base and the V segment lost 5 bases, leaving 2 bases of the junction unmatched. Germline V CDR1 and CDR2: SGHVS, FQNEAQ. This CDR3 contains 14 residues. The CDR3 here is CASSQGQGNTEAFF. DNA for the CDR3: TGTGCCAGCAGCCAGGGACAGGGGAACACTGAAGCTTTCTTT.

This clone is a singleton in its sample. The chain has TRBV29-1 and TRBJ2-7; D is uncertain. Per the germline V gene, CDR1 is SQVTM and CDR2 is ANQGSEA. The CDR3 covers 14 residues. V was shortened by 5 bases and J by 2 bases, with 16 bases between the two germline ends. In DNA form, the CDR3 reads TGCAGCGTTCTGGGCGCCGGTCGGCCCTACGAGCAGTACTTC. This codes for CSVLGAGRPYEQYF.

The chain recombines TRBV7-9 with TRBJ1-5, with D possibly being TRBD1 (5 bases). Germline V gene lookup returns CDR1 SEHNR and CDR2 FQNEAQ (reference sequence). The CDR3 sequence is 14 residues long. The V and J ends lost 3 bases and 3 bases respectively, with 9 bases between them. The CDR3 here is CASSFGDPNQPQHF. The CDR3 coding sequence is TGTGCCAGCAGCTTTGGGGACCCCAATCAGCCCCAGCATTTT.

The sample holds one count of this clone. V usage is TRBV19 and J usage is TRBJ2-3; perhaps TRBD2 as D (6 bases). Trimming pared 1 base from V and 0 bases from J, leaving 8 bases between. From germline, CDR1 is LNHDA and CDR2 SQIVND (reference sequence). The CDR3 spans 15 residues. The CDR3 DNA is TGTGCCAGTAGTATAGGCCTAGCGAGCACAGATACGCAGTATTTT. Translation: CASSIGLASTDTQYF.

This chain connects TRBV4-1 to TRBJ1-1, with D maybe TRBD1 (6 bases). CDR3 length: 15 residues. Trimming stripped 4 bases from V and 2 bases from J, with 14 bases between. Germline CDR1 and CDR2: MGHRA and YSYEKL. In nucleotides, the CDR3 is TGCGCCAGCAGCCCAGGGGAGTCCCTAAACACTGAAGCTTTCTTT. Residues: CASSPGESLNTEAFF.

The V gene is TRBV9, the J gene TRBJ1-3; 7 nucleotides align to TRBD1. The CDR3 covers 13 residues. Germline assignment: CDR1 SGDLS and CDR2 YYNGEE. Trimming cost V 5 bases and J 4 bases; bases outside gene matches: 3. The CDR3 coding sequence is TGTGCCAGCAGTGCGACAGGGGGAAACACCATATATTTT. Translated: CASSATGGNTIYF.